The 25 T cell receptor beta chains in this list originate from one sample, sequenced in a study of T cells in narcolepsy. Some clones are missing from TCRdb's copy, which holds only in-frame ones; the method was immunoSEQ multiplex PCR. The sample consists of some 32,000 clones, more than 70% of them appearing once. Sequenced sample: CD45RA- memory CD4+ T cells from PBMCs. All receptors come from a human donor with narcolepsy.

In its sample, this clone was seen once. The rearrangement links TRBV7-6 to TRBJ2-2, with no clear D. CDR1 is SGHVS, CDR2 FNYEAQ, per germline. V gave up 2 bases and J gave up 4 bases, with 5 bases separating them. There are 13 residues in the CDR3. The CDR3 sequence is CASSLLPTGELFF. As DNA, the CDR3 is TGTGCCAGCAGCTTACTGCCCACCGGGGAGCTGTTTTTT.

In DNA form, the CDR3 reads TGTGCCAGCAGTTTATATGGCTTTCCTAACTATGGCTACACCTTC. This encodes CASSLYGFPNYGYTF. The chain employs TRBV27 and TRBJ1-2; D is uncertain. Germline V gives CDR1 MNHEY, CDR2 SMNVEV (reference sequence). This CDR3 has 15 residues. Trimming pared 1 base from V and 0 bases from J, leaving 9 bases between.

This clone was seen a handful of times. This sequence joins TRBV21-1 and TRBJ2-7; no DNA check was done on the table's D call, TRBD2. TRBV21-1 is a recognized pseudogene. This CDR3 spans 17 amino acids. The CDR3 sequence is CASSKVMAGGFPYEQYF. The CDR3 DNA sequence: TGTGCCAGCAGCAAAGTTATGGCGGGAGGTTTCCCCTACGAGCAGTACTTC.

The chain recombines TRBV10-2 with TRBJ1-5; 7 bases line up with TRBD1. There are 16 residues in the CDR3. V gave up 0 bases and J gave up 6 bases; unmatched junction bases: 8. The V gene's germline CDR1 is WSHSY and CDR2 SAAADI. CDR3 protein: CASSESDRVYGQPQHF. The DNA for the CDR3 is TGCGCCAGCAGTGAGTCAGACAGGGTATACGGTCAGCCCCAGCATTTT.

The CDR3 reads CASSVQYSNQPQHF. For the CDR3, the DNA is TGTGCCAGTAGCGTGCAGTATAGCAATCAGCCCCAGCATTTT. This rearrangement joins TRBV19 to TRBJ1-5, with D uncertain. Per the germline V gene, CDR1 is LNHDA and CDR2 is SQIVND (reference sequence). Trimming removed 6 bases at V and 0 bases at J, with 9 bases between. The CDR3 covers 14 residues.

The chain is built from TRBV14 and TRBJ1-6, with D tentatively TRBD1 (6 bases). The CDR3 is 14 amino acids. V lost 3 bases, J lost 12 bases, and 15 bases lay in between. Per germline, CDR1 SGHDN and CDR2 FVKESK. The CDR3 is CASSQGAFMGPLHF. The CDR3 region has the DNA TGTGCCAGCAGCCAGGGGGCCTTCATGGGACCCCTCCACTTT.

The chain recombines TRBV20-1 with TRBJ1-2; D gene ambiguous. Per germline, CDR1 DFQATT and CDR2 SNEGSKA (reference sequence). The CDR3 has 11 residues. With 6 bases removed from V and 3 bases from J, the gap between germline ends came to 8 bases. The CDR3 nucleotides read TGCAGTGCCCCCCGGGACTATGGCTACACCTTC. The encoded protein is CSAPRDYGYTF.

This clone was observed a few times. The chain recombines TRBV6-5 with TRBJ1-1; tentatively, D is TRBD1 (5 bases). This CDR3 contains 13 residues. Germline V gene lookup returns CDR1 MNHEY and CDR2 SVGAGI. Trimming pared 11 bases from V and 1 base from J, leaving 14 bases between. CDR3 residues: CAVLGPRNTEAFF. CDR3 in DNA: TGTGCCGTACTGGGGCCGCGGAACACTGAAGCTTTCTTT.

The chain couples TRBV11-2 to TRBJ1-5; D not resolved. Per germline, CDR1 SGHAT and CDR2 FQNNGV. The V end lost 1 base, the J end lost 7 bases, and 14 bases lay between the germline ends. The length of the CDR3 is 15 residues. In nucleotides, the CDR3 is TGTGCCAGCAGCTTAGGAGACCGGGGAGGGCAGCCCCAGCATTTT. Translation gives CASSLGDRGGQPQHF.

The chain links TRBV11-2 to TRBJ1-2; 8 bases match TRBD1. CDR1 is SGHAT and CDR2 is FQNNGV in the germline V gene. The J segment lost 6 bases and the V segment lost 3 bases, leaving 3 bases of the junction unmatched. The CDR3 is 13 residues long. CDR3 in amino acids: CASSLTGVDGYTF. CDR3 DNA sequence: TGTGCCAGCAGCTTGACAGGGGTGGATGGCTACACCTTC.

The chain links TRBV9 to TRBJ1-1, with 11 bases matching TRBD1. With V trimmed by 4 bases and J by 5 bases, 7 bases remained unmatched. The CDR3 totals 15 residues. Germline V gives CDR1 SGDLS, CDR2 YYNGEE. The CDR3 is CASSPRDRGRTEAFF. In nucleotides, the CDR3 is TGTGCCAGCAGCCCCAGGGACAGGGGGAGAACTGAAGCTTTCTTT. Looking up the rest from reference TRBV9 and TRBJ1-1 gives the full variable domain: DSGVTQTPKHLITATGQRVTLRCSPRSGDLSVYWYQQSLDQGLQFLIQYYNGEERAKGNILERFSAQQFPDLHSELNLSSLELGDSALYFCASSPRDRGRTEAFFGQGTRLTVV.

This clone has a single count. The J gene is TRBJ2-3, the V gene TRBV5-1; 7 nucleotides line up with TRBD2. The CDR3 contains 16 residues. V shed 1 base, J shed 0 bases, and the junction held 5 bases outside the gene matches. CDR1 is SGHRS and CDR2 is YFSETQ in the germline V gene. The CDR3 bases are TGCGCCAGCAGCTTGTTTCTAGCGGCTAGCACAGATACGCAGTATTTT. Its translation: CASSLFLAASTDTQYF.

The chain recombines TRBV7-9 with TRBJ1-1; 9 bases are shared with TRBD1. This CDR3 has 17 amino acids. V shed 4 bases, J shed 7 bases, and the junction held 16 bases outside the gene matches. The V gene's germline CDR1 is SEHNR and CDR2 FQNEAQ (reference sequence). The CDR3 reads CASSSGHPGQGGVEAFF. DNA for the CDR3: TGTGCCAGCAGCTCTGGGCATCCGGGACAGGGTGGAGTTGAAGCTTTCTTT.

The chain uses TRBV29-1 and TRBJ2-5, with D perhaps being TRBD1 or TRBD2 (6 bases each). The CDR3 sequence is 13 residues long. V was clipped by 5 bases and J by 4 bases, with 14 bases between them. Germline V CDR1 and CDR2: SQVTM, ANQGSEA. The CDR3 here is CSVLWGAGETQYF. CDR3 DNA: TGCAGCGTTTTGTGGGGGGCAGGAGAGACCCAGTACTTC. Combining the CDR3 with reference TRBV29-1 and TRBJ2-5 gives the whole variable domain SAVISQKPSRDICQRGTSLTIQCQVDSQVTMMFWYRQQPGQSLTLIATANQGSEATYESGFVIDKFPISRPNLTFSTLTVSNMSPEDSSIYLCSVLWGAGETQYFGPGTRLLVL.

V usage is TRBV11-2 and J usage is TRBJ2-6; D not resolved. The V gene's germline CDR1 is SGHAT and CDR2 FQNNGV. Trimming shortened V by 1 base and J by 0 bases, and 7 bases separated the two germline ends. CDR3 length: 16 residues. The CDR3 loop is CASSLVAASGANVLTF. In nucleotides, the CDR3 is TGTGCCAGCAGCTTAGTTGCCGCCTCTGGGGCCAACGTCCTGACTTTC.

J is TRBJ2-5 and V is TRBV19, with a weak D call TRBD1 (6 bases). CDR3 size: 14 residues. Germline values: CDR1 LNHDA, CDR2 SQIVND (reference sequence). V was cut by 4 bases and J by 5 bases, with 14 bases left in between. The DNA of the CDR3 is TGTGCCAGTAGTACGTACAGGGCCGGGGAGACCCAGTACTTC. As protein: CASSTYRAGETQYF.

In its sample, this clone was seen once. The rearrangement joins TRBV5-1 to TRBJ2-3, with D possibly TRBD2 on 6 matching bases. The V gene's germline CDR1 is SGHRS and CDR2 YFSETQ. This CDR3 region has 13 residues. The V gene lost 6 bases and the J gene lost 0 bases, with 8 bases spanning the gap. The CDR3 here is CASNLASTDTQYF. CDR3 nucleotide sequence: TGCGCCAGCAATCTAGCGAGCACAGATACGCAGTATTTT.

A single count supports this clone. The CDR3 protein is CASSTGLSNQPQHF. The CDR3 DNA reads TGTGCCAGCAGTACAGGACTGAGTAATCAGCCCCAGCATTTT. This chain links TRBV7-9 with TRBJ1-5, with a weak D call TRBD1 (5 bases). V gave up 6 bases and J gave up 4 bases, with 13 bases separating them. The germline CDR1 and CDR2 sequences are SEHNR and FQNEAQ (reference sequence). The CDR3 has 14 amino acids.

The chain is built from TRBV7-3 and TRBJ2-1; TRBD1 matches 11 bases. CDR3 length equals 14 residues. Losses at the gene ends were 4 bases for V and 9 bases for J; bases not matched to a gene: 5. Germline values: CDR1 SGHTA, CDR2 FQGTGA. The CDR3 DNA sequence: TGTGCCAGCAGCTGGGGACAGGGGGTAGGTGAGCAGTTCTTC. Translation: CASSWGQGVGEQFF.

This clone was counted a single time. The chain carries TRBV5-1 and TRBJ2-3; 7 nucleotides agree with TRBD2. This CDR3 has 16 residues. Germline V gene lookup returns CDR1 SGHRS and CDR2 YFSETQ. The junction had 10 bases not matched to a gene; V was cut back by 2 bases and J by 4 bases. The CDR3 sequence: CASSFPLGGRPDTQYF. Written as DNA, the CDR3 is TGCGCCAGCAGCTTTCCACTCGGGGGGAGGCCAGATACGCAGTATTTT.

The chain employs TRBV5-6 and TRBJ2-2; D not certain. Germline V gene data show CDR1 as SGHDT and CDR2 as YYEEEE. The CDR3 loop spans 12 amino acids. Trimming shortened V by 0 bases and J by 4 bases, and 1 base separated the two germline ends. CDR3 in amino acids: CASSLATGELFF. Here the CDR3 DNA reads TGTGCCAGCAGCTTGGCCACCGGGGAGCTGTTTTTT.

The chain is built from TRBV7-9 and TRBJ2-3, with 8 nucleotides matching TRBD2. Trimming at V came to 3 bases and at J to 6 bases, leaving 8 bases not matched to a gene. Germline V CDR1 and CDR2: SEHNR, FQNEAQ (reference sequence). The CDR3 runs 15 residues. The CDR3 region is CASSFILAGKDTQYF. The CDR3 region has the DNA TGTGCCAGCAGCTTTATCCTAGCGGGCAAGGATACGCAGTATTTT.

This chain links TRBV5-1 with TRBJ1-5; D remains unclear. This CDR3 is built from 15 residues. CDR1 and CDR2 from the germline V gene are SGHRS and YFSETQ. Trimming removed 4 bases from V and 9 bases from J, with 20 bases in between. The CDR3 nucleotides are TGCGCCAGCAGCCCCGCCCCAGATCTCTCGGTGCCCCAGCATTTT. The encoded protein is CASSPAPDLSVPQHF.

This clone appeared a single time. V and J are TRBV6-1 and TRBJ2-5; 7 bases fit TRBD2. J gave up 5 bases and V 1 base, and 10 bases lay outside the gene matches. The CDR3 is 16 amino acids. CDR1 is MNHNS, CDR2 SASEGT, per germline. The CDR3 DNA sequence: TGTGCCAGCAGTGAAGGGCGGGACTATAGAGGGGAGACCCAGTACTTC. Translation: CASSEGRDYRGETQYF.

Details on this clone: The junction differs from germline at one of its ends, possibly a read error. V usage is TRBV11-3 and J usage is TRBJ2-7; TRBD1 aligns across 10 bases. The germline gives CDR1 SGHNT, CDR2 YENEEA. CDR3 length equals 16 residues. CDR3 DNA sequence: TGTGCCAGCAGCCTAGACAGGGGGCAATGGGGGAACGAGCAGTACTTC. This sequence encodes CASSLDRGQWGNEQYF.